This entry concerns a single T cell receptor (beta chain). Assay: immunoSEQ multiplex PCR; the TCRdb copy retains only in-frame clones and omits some. Among about 390,000 clones listed, roughly nine tenths were seen once. The CDR3 has 13 amino acids. V was trimmed by 8 bases and J by 2 bases, leaving 12 bases between them. Germline assignment: CDR1 LNHDA and CDR2 SQIVND (reference sequence). As to treatment: about 20 received Ad26.COV2.S at low or high dose, single or two shots; five or six received placebo; per-sample allocation not given. Sampling happened 63 days after the first vaccine or placebo injection. The vaccine delivered Wuhan-strain SARS-CoV-2 spike through an Ad26 vector. This entry is derived from a study of Ad26.COV2.S vaccination and SARS-CoV-2 variants. About the study: Intramuscular Ad26.COV2.S at 5x10^10 or 1x10^11 viral particles.

The material was peripheral blood, obtained in a trial of Ad26.COV2.S vaccine versus placebo. The receptor was isolated from a person aged 18-60 years who received the Ad26.COV2.S COVID-19 vaccine or a placebo. V gene TRBV19 combines with J gene TRBJ1-1; D unclear. DNA of the CDR3: TGTGCCAGTGGCCAACAAATTAACACTGAAGCTTTCTTT. Its protein product is CASGQQINTEAFF.